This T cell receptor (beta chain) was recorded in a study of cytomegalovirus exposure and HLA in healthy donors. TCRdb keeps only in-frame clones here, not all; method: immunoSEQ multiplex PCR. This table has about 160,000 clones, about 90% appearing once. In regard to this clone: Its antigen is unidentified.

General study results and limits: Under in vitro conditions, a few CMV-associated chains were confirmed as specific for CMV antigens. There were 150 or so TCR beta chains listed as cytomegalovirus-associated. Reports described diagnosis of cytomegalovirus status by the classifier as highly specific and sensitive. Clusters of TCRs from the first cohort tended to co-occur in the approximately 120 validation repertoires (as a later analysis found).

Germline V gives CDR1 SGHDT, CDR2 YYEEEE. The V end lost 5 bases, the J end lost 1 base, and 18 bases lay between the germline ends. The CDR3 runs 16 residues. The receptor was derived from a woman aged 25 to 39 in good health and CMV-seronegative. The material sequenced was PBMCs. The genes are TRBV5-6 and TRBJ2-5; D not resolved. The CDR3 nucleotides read TGTGCCAGCAGGGGCCGCGAGGACCAGGTCCAAGAGACCCAGTACTTC. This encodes CASRGREDQVQETQYF. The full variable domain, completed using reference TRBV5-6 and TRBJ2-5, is DAGVTQSPTHLIKTRGQQVTLRCSPKSGHDTVSWYQQALGQGPQFIFQYYEEEERQRGNFPDRFSGHQFPNYSSELNVNALLLGDSALYLCASRGREDQVQETQYFGPGTRLLVL.